Sequencing of this TCR beta chain was carried out in a study of blood T cell repertoires in COVID-19. Study in general: The United States, Italy and Spain supplied acute and convalescent COVID-19 samples. In each case, the material was cDNA or gDNA derived from T cells, B-cell-depleted T cells, or PBMCs.

The CDR3 has 14 residues. Germline V gene lookup returns CDR1 KGHDR and CDR2 SFDVKD. Between the trimmed V and J ends, which lost 5 bases and 7 bases, there was a span of 14 bases. Original data processing: Amplification of reference gene primers was used by the study to estimate nucleated cell counts. This table comes from immunoSEQ multiplex PCR, and its TCRdb copy is limited to in-frame clones, with some not included. V and J calls and clone size are given by that table; D and trimming were obtained from the DNA. The sample contains fewer than 150,000 clones, more than 80% of which appear only once.

Sequenced material: peripheral blood. The TCR was taken from a woman aged 80 or over in a cohort sampled during active or convalescent COVID-19. The V and J genes are TRBV24-1 and TRBJ2-1, with a weak D call TRBD1 (5 bases). The CDR3 reads CATSVRTPRNEQFF. The CDR3 nucleotides read TGTGCCACCAGTGTCCGGACACCGCGTAATGAGCAGTTCTTC.